These T cell receptor beta chains were read from a single sample in a study of graft-versus-host responses after intestinal transplantation. Their target antigens are unknown. Measured with immunoSEQ multiplex PCR; TCRdb has only the in-frame clones, and not every one. The sample lists over 80,000 clones, roughly 91% occurring once. The starting material was unstimulated CD4+ T cells sorted from spleen or lymph node cells, obtained before transplant. These receptors all stem from a human donor who was the organ donor for an intestinal transplant. Each CDR3 is given with its conserved first and last residue. The D gene is left open where the match is weak. Not all rows give a size; the values are once, few, many and, for expanded clones, a class.

D	size	length	J	V	CDR3	DNA
NA	NA	13	TRBJ2-1	TRBV11-3	CASSLNSYNEQFF	TGTGCCAGCAGCTTAAACAGCTACAATGAGCAGTTCTTC
NA	NA	18	TRBJ1-4	TRBV11-2	CASSLSGANEWGYEKLFF	TGTGCCAGCAGCCTCTCTGGGGCGAACGAGTGGGGCTACGAAAAACTGTTTTTT
NA	NA	14	TRBJ1-1	TRBV27	CASSLSTGATEAFF	TGTGCCAGCAGTTTATCGACGGGAGCTACTGAAGCTTTCTTT
NA	NA	12	TRBJ2-3	TRBV29-1	CSAGRGGDTQYF	TGCAGCGCTGGTCGAGGGGGAGATACGCAGTATTTT
NA	NA	15	TRBJ1-2	TRBV27	CASSLRAGGSYGYTF	TGTGCCAGCAGTTTAAGGGCAGGAGGGTCCTATGGCTACACCTTC
NA	NA	15	TRBJ2-4	TRBV18	CASSPPAGYKNIQYF	TGTGCCAGCTCACCACCAGCAGGATACAAAAACATTCAGTACTTC
TRBD2	NA	19	TRBJ2-7	TRBV5-8	CASSLLLFGAGLVSYEQYF	TGTGCCAGCAGCTTGTTGCTATTCGGAGCGGGGTTGGTGTCGTACGAGCAGTACTTC
NA	NA	14	TRBJ2-6	TRBV7-3	CASSFRAGANVLTF	TGTGCCAGCAGCTTCAGGGCTGGGGCCAACGTCCTGACTTTC
TRBD2	NA	14	TRBJ2-3	TRBV7-2	CASSLVLAADTQYF	TGTGCCAGCAGCTTAGTACTAGCGGCAGATACGCAGTATTTT
NA	NA	14	TRBJ2-2	TRBV28	CASSITLNTGELFF	TGTGCCAGCAGTATAACATTAAACACCGGGGAGCTGTTTTTT
TRBD1	once	15	TRBJ2-4	TRBV27	CASSSGGYAKNIQYF	TGTGCCAGCAGCTCAGGGGGATATGCCAAAAACATTCAGTACTTC
NA	NA	17	TRBJ2-3	TRBV19	CASSSQGGRSSTDTQYF	TGTGCCAGTAGTTCACAGGGAGGGCGATCTAGCACAGATACGCAGTATTTT
TRBD1	NA	15	TRBJ1-2	TRBV4-2	CASSQLQGTNYGYTF	TGTGCCAGCAGCCAGCTACAGGGGACGAACTATGGCTACACCTTC
NA	few	14	TRBJ1-3	TRBV19	CASSDSGQGDTIYF	TGTGCCAGTAGTGACTCGGGCCAGGGTGACACCATATATTTT
TRBD2	NA	15	TRBJ2-2	TRBV4-2	CASSQDGRGTGELFF	TGTGCCAGCAGCCAAGATGGGCGGGGGACCGGGGAGCTGTTTTTT
NA	NA	14	TRBJ2-5	TRBV7-3	CASSLSGAQETQYF	TGTGCCAGCAGCTTATCAGGGGCCCAAGAGACCCAGTACTTC
TRBD1	NA	13	TRBJ2-1	TRBV6-1	CASSVDREREQFF	TGTGCCAGCAGTGTGGACAGGGAACGGGAGCAGTTCTTC
NA	NA	15	TRBJ1-6	TRBV12-5	CASGPEKDYNSPLHF	TGTGCTAGTGGTCCGGAGAAGGACTATAATTCACCCCTCCACTTT
TRBD1	few	13	TRBJ1-1	TRBV6-6	CASSYTQGAEDFF	TGTGCCAGCAGTTACACTCAGGGGGCGGAGGATTTCTTT
TRBD1	NA	15	TRBJ2-2	TRBV19	CASSLDRVGTGELFF	TGTGCCAGTAGTCTAGACAGGGTAGGCACCGGGGAGCTGTTTTTT
TRBD2	NA	14	TRBJ2-7	TRBV30	CAWSGTGGPYEQYF	TGTGCCTGGAGTGGAACGGGGGGGCCCTACGAGCAGTACTTC
NA	NA	14	TRBJ2-5	TRBV7-9	CASSSIRETRDQYF	TGTGCCAGCAGCTCCATCCGGGAGACAAGAGACCAGTACTTC
NA	NA	18	TRBJ2-3	TRBV11-2	CASSLDPRRGTSTDTQYF	TGTGCCAGCAGCTTAGATCCGCGACGGGGGACTAGCACAGATACGCAGTATTTT
TRBD1	NA	14	TRBJ1-2	TRBV4-1	CASSPGQGAGGYTF	TGCGCCAGCAGCCCGGGACAGGGGGCGGGTGGCTACACCTTC
TRBD1	once	13	TRBJ2-7	TRBV30	CASLGQGANEQYF	TGTGCCTCCCTGGGACAGGGGGCCAACGAGCAGTACTTC
NA	NA	11	TRBJ1-1	TRBV28	CASSLGAGAFF	TGTGCCAGCAGTTTAGGAGCGGGAGCTTTCTTT
TRBD1	once	16	TRBJ2-5	TRBV7-9	CASSRQPGQNQETQYF	TGTGCCAGCAGCCGACAGCCGGGACAGAACCAAGAGACCCAGTACTTC
NA	NA	15	TRBJ1-1	TRBV27	CASSWEGGVNTEAFF	TGTGCCAGCAGTTGGGAGGGAGGGGTGAACACTGAAGCTTTCTTT
TRBD2	once	17	TRBJ2-3	TRBV7-3	CASSLTGLAAITDTQYF	TGTGCCAGCAGCTTAACCGGACTAGCGGCAATCACAGATACGCAGTATTTT
NA	NA	11	TRBJ1-1	TRBV5-1	CASGEQGKAFF	TGCGCCAGCGGCGAGCAGGGGAAGGCTTTCTTT
TRBD2	NA	16	TRBJ2-5	TRBV4-3	CASSQDPAGAQVTQYF	TGCGCCAGCAGCCAAGATCCAGCGGGGGCCCAGGTGACCCAGTACTTC
TRBD2	NA	17	TRBJ2-5	TRBV4-1	CASSQGPAGGPVVTQYF	TGCGCCAGCAGCCAAGGGCCAGCGGGGGGGCCCGTAGTGACCCAGTACTTC
TRBD2	NA	15	TRBJ2-3	TRBV10-3	CAIRRAGGQTDTQYF	TGTGCCATCAGGAGGGCGGGGGGGCAGACAGATACGCAGTATTTT
NA	NA	13	TRBJ2-7	TRBV11-2	CASSSRRDYEQYF	TGTGCCAGCAGCTCGCGCAGGGACTACGAGCAGTACTTC
NA	NA	12	TRBJ1-5	TRBV7-2	CASSFLYQPQHF	TGTGCCAGCAGCTTCCTCTATCAGCCCCAGCATTTT
NA	NA	14	TRBJ2-6	TRBV6-5	CASSRPSGANVLTF	TGTGCCAGCAGTCGTCCTTCTGGGGCCAACGTCCTGACTTTC
TRBD1	NA	15	TRBJ2-5	TRBV15	CATSRDRGREETQYF	TGTGCCACCAGCAGAGATAGGGGGCGGGAAGAGACCCAGTACTTC
TRBD2	NA	17	TRBJ2-3	TRBV5-1	CASSSGRVARSTDTQYF	TGCGCCAGCAGCTCCGGGAGGGTTGCGCGCAGCACAGATACGCAGTATTTT
TRBD2	NA	13	TRBJ2-3	TRBV28	CATQRGGTDTQYF	TGTGCCACCCAGCGGGGGGGCACAGATACGCAGTATTTT
TRBD1	few	19	TRBJ1-3	TRBV15	CATSRDRTGPHISGNTIYF	TGTGCCACCAGCAGAGATAGGACAGGACCTCATATCTCTGGAAACACCATATATTTT
NA	NA	17	TRBJ1-3	TRBV4-1	CASSQATGKYSGNTIYF	TGCGCCAGCAGCCAAGCCACAGGGAAGTACTCTGGAAACACCATATATTTT
TRBD2	NA	15	TRBJ2-1	TRBV4-3	CASSQQTSEVNEQFF	TGCGCCAGCAGCCAACAAACTAGCGAGGTCAATGAGCAGTTCTTC
TRBD1	NA	15	TRBJ1-4	TRBV6-5	CASSYFHRGGEKLFF	TGTGCCAGCAGTTACTTCCACAGGGGCGGTGAAAAACTGTTTTTT
TRBD1	few	10	TRBJ1-2	TRBV20-1	CSADRGGYTF	TGCAGTGCTGACAGGGGTGGCTACACCTTC
TRBD1	NA	13	TRBJ1-1	TRBV6-5	CASSYRGHTEAFF	TGTGCCAGCAGTTACAGGGGGCACACTGAAGCTTTCTTT
TRBD1	NA	15	TRBJ2-7	TRBV6-1	CASSVGQGGSYEQYF	TGTGCCAGCAGCGTCGGACAGGGCGGATCCTACGAGCAGTACTTC
TRBD1	NA	16	TRBJ2-2	TRBV6-6	CASSYRTGGWTGELFF	TGTGCCAGCAGTTACCGGACAGGGGGCTGGACCGGGGAGCTGTTTTTT
NA	NA	15	TRBJ1-1	TRBV28	CASSSLGQLNTEAFF	TGTGCCAGCAGTTCTCTCGGACAGCTGAACACTGAAGCTTTCTTT
NA	NA	16	TRBJ1-2	TRBV4-2	CASSQDWRVMGYGYTF	TGTGCCAGCAGCCAAGATTGGAGGGTAATGGGCTATGGCTACACCTTC